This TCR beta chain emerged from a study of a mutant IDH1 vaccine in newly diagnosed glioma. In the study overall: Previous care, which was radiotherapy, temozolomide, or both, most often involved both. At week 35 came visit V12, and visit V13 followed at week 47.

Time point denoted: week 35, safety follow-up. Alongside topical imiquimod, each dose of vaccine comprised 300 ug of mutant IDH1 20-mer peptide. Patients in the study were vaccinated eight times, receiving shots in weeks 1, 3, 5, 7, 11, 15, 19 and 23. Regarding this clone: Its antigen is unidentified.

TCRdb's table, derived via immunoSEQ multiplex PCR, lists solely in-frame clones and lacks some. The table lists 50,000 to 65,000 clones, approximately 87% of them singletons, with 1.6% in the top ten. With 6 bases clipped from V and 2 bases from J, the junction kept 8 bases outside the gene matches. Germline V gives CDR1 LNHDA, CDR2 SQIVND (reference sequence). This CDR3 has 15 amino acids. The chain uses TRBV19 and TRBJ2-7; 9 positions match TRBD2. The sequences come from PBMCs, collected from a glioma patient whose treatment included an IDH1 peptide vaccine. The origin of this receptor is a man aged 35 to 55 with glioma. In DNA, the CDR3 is TGTGCCAGTAGGGAGAGCGGGAGGCCTACCTACGAGCAGTACTTC. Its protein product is CASRESGRPTYEQYF.